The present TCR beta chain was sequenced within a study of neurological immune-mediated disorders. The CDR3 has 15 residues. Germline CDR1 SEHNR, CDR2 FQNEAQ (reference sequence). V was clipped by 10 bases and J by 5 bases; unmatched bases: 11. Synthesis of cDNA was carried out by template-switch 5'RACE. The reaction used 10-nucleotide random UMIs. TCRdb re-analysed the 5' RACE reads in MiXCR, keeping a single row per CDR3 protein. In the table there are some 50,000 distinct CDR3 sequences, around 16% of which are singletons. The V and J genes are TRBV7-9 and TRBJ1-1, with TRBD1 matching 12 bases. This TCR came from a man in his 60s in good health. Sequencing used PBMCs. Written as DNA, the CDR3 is TGTGCCACGGTGGGGACAGGGGGCTTCGGGACTGAAGCTTTCTTT. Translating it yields CATVGTGGFGTEAFF.